This T cell receptor beta chain is from a study of CD8+CD57+ T cells in acquired aplastic anemia. Genomic DNA provided the template from which TCR beta VDJ and CDR3 profiles were obtained. Each CDR3 protein gets one entry after TCRdb re-called the reads with MiXCR. The sample carries 160,000 or so distinct CDR3 sequences, less than 60% recorded once. Only patients with CD8+CD57+ cell expansion on flow cytometry were chosen for sequencing. Material: sorted CD4+, CD8+, or CD8+CD57+ T cells (not recorded which) from PBMCs. The TCR originated in a human donor with aplastic anemia.

This CDR3 reads CASSYSFSQPQHF. In nucleotides, the CDR3 is TGTGCCAGCAGTTACTCCTTCAGTCAGCCCCAGCATTTT. The rearrangement links TRBV14 to TRBJ1-5; D is unresolved. Looked up from germline, CDR1 is SGHDN and CDR2 is FVKESK. The V gene lost 6 bases and the J gene lost 6 bases, with 12 bases spanning the gap. There are 13 residues in the CDR3.